Below are 20 T cell receptor beta chains sequenced from a single sample in a study of T cell repertoires in cytomegalovirus infection. TCRdb analysed the reads with MiXCR anew, one entry per CDR3 protein. This table holds some 38,000 distinct CDR3 sequences, just over 50% found once. These receptors' antigens are unknown. This specimen consisted of CD8+ T cells from cultured PBMCs, obtained from culture after CMV antigen stimulation. The receptors come from a human donor in good health (CMV status not recorded). Some clones in this sample may be carry-over from other donors' samples.

This clonotype turned up a few times. The chain couples TRBV11-2 to TRBJ2-1, with D unclear. Germline V gives CDR1 SGHAT, CDR2 FQNNGV. V lost 5 bases, J lost 0 bases, and 11 bases lay in between. This CDR3 spans 15 amino acids. CDR3 bases: TGTGCCAGCAGCCAGCAAAGTCTCTCCTACAATGAGCAGTTCTTC. Translated: CASSQQSLSYNEQFF. The whole variable domain, filled in from reference TRBV11-2 and TRBJ2-1, reads EAGVAQSPRYKIIEKRQSVAFWCNPISGHATLYWYQQILGQGPKLLIQFQNNGVVDDSQLPKDRFSAERLKGVDSTLKIQPAKLEDSAVYLCASSQQSLSYNEQFFGPGTRLTVL.

This clonotype was seen only a few times. V is TRBV19 and J is TRBJ1-5; TRBD1 is a possible D gene (5 bases). The CDR3 extends over 12 amino acids. The V gene lost 3 bases and the J gene lost 13 bases, with 13 bases spanning the gap. Per germline, CDR1 LNHDA and CDR2 SQIVND (reference sequence). The CDR3 is CASSIEGPSQHF. The CDR3 DNA follows: TGTGCCAGTAGTATCGAGGGACCTTCGCAGCATTTT.

This clonotype was seen a few times. This chain joins TRBV20-1 and TRBJ1-5; the D gene is possibly TRBD1 (5 bases). Trimming stripped 6 bases from V and 5 bases from J, with 17 bases between. Germline V gene sequence: CDR1 DFQATT, CDR2 SNEGSKA (reference sequence). This CDR3 is built from 14 residues. CDR3 in DNA: TGCAGTGCCGGCCCCGGGGCAGGGTATCAGCCCCAGCATTTT. It specifies CSAGPGAGYQPQHF.

The chain employs TRBV6-6 and TRBJ1-1; no reliable D call. Trimming pared 4 bases from V and 3 bases from J, leaving 18 bases between. The CDR3 loop spans 16 amino acids. Germline-derived CDR1 and CDR2 are MNHNY and SVGAGI (reference sequence). CDR3 in DNA: TGTGCCAGCAGTTCCTTTCTCCGGCGGGCGGACACTGAAGCTTTCTTT. This translates into CASSSFLRRADTEAFF.

This clonotype was counted only a few times. The chain recombines TRBV9 with TRBJ1-2, with a weak D call TRBD1 (5 bases). V lost 0 bases, J lost 1 base, and 10 bases lay in between. This CDR3 spans 15 amino acids. Per germline, CDR1 SGDLS and CDR2 YYNGEE. The CDR3 loop is CASSVGQSYNYGYTF. DNA for the CDR3: TGTGCCAGCAGCGTAGGACAGTCGTATAACTATGGCTACACCTTC.

This clonotype has a single count. The V gene is TRBV12-3 or TRBV12-4, the J gene TRBJ1-1; D unresolved. Trimming removed 1 base from V and 3 bases from J, with 15 bases in between. The CDR3 sequence is 16 residues long. CDR3 loop: CASSLDSLGRDTEAFF. In DNA, the CDR3 is TGTGCCAGCAGTTTAGACTCTCTGGGGAGGGACACTGAAGCTTTCTTT.

The rearrangement links TRBV11-2 to TRBJ2-1; 10 bases map to TRBD1. The ends lost 1 base at V and 2 bases at J; junction bases unmatched: 14. The CDR3 contains 20 residues. From germline, CDR1 is SGHAT and CDR2 FQNNGV. For the CDR3, the DNA is TGTGCCAGCAGCTTAGGGGGAGGACAGGGGGTTGACGGGGCCTACAATGAGCAGTTCTTC. Protein: CASSLGGGQGVDGAYNEQFF.

The rearrangement links TRBV10-3 to TRBJ2-1; TRBD1 is a possible D gene (5 bases). The CDR3 covers 13 residues. V lost 5 bases and J lost 5, with 10 bases in between. CDR1 is ENHRY and CDR2 is SYGVKD in the germline V gene. The CDR3: CAISYQGNNEQFF. The DNA for the CDR3 is TGTGCCATCAGTTATCAGGGCAACAATGAGCAGTTCTTC.

The rearrangement links TRBV27 to TRBJ2-1; D not resolved. Deletions cut 6 bases from V and 3 bases from J, with 9 bases between. This CDR3 is 13 amino acids long. Per germline, CDR1 MNHEY and CDR2 SMNVEV (reference sequence). CDR3: CASRQRVYNEQFF. The CDR3 DNA sequence: TGTGCCAGCAGACAACGGGTCTACAATGAGCAGTTCTTC.

This clonotype has a count of ten or more. This chain links TRBV7-9 with TRBJ1-1; D is ambiguous. CDR1 and CDR2 from the germline V gene are SEHNR and FQNEAQ (reference sequence). V lost 5 bases and J lost 6, with 13 bases in between. The CDR3 loop spans 13 amino acids. The DNA for the CDR3 is TGTGCCAGCAGCCAGACCTGGGAACCTGAAGCTTTCTTT. Amino acids: CASSQTWEPEAFF.

This chain links TRBV28 with TRBJ2-1, with D uncertain. The germline gives CDR1 MDHEN, CDR2 SYDVKM. CDR3 length: 14 residues. V shed 4 bases and J shed 10 bases, with 17 bases lying between them. In nucleotides, the CDR3 is TGTGCCAGCAGTTCGACCCAGGCCCGACCAGAGCAGTTCTTC. It is translated as CASSSTQARPEQFF.

The V call is TRBV7-3, the J call TRBJ2-7; the D gene is possibly TRBD1 (5 bases). The germline V gene encodes CDR1 SGHTA and CDR2 FQGTGA. This CDR3 has 14 amino acids. Between the trimmed V and J ends, which lost 5 bases and 3 bases, there was a span of 14 bases. Here the CDR3 DNA reads TGTGCCAGCAGCCCTACAGGCTCCTTCTACGAGCAGTACTTC. Protein: CASSPTGSFYEQYF.

This chain connects TRBV7-2 to TRBJ2-3; D gene ambiguous. This CDR3 is 12 amino acids long. V was cut by 1 base and J by 1 base, with 0 bases left in between. Germline CDR1 and CDR2: SGHTA and FQGNSA. CDR3 residues: CASSLGTDTQYF. In DNA, the CDR3 is TGTGCCAGCAGCTTAGGCACAGATACGCAGTATTTT.

This clonotype was detected once. The chain is built from TRBV28 and TRBJ2-4; TRBD2 matches at 7 bases. Germline loops: CDR1 MDHEN, CDR2 SYDVKM. The CDR3 totals 19 residues. V was pared by 5 bases and J by 1 base, with 17 bases of the junction left unmatched. The CDR3 spells CASSRTRLKGSVAKNIQYF. Here the CDR3 DNA reads TGTGCCAGCAGTCGGACTAGACTGAAGGGTAGTGTGGCCAAAAACATTCAGTACTTC.

This clonotype was observed a handful of times. The rearrangement uses TRBV7-2 and TRBJ2-4; D is possibly TRBD2 (6 bases). The germline CDR1 and CDR2 sequences are SGHTA and FQGNSA. CDR3 size: 14 residues. Trimming removed 5 bases from V and 4 bases from J, with 12 bases in between. In DNA form, the CDR3 reads TGTGCCAGCAGCCCCTGGGACTTAAAAAACATTCAGTACTTC. Translation gives CASSPWDLKNIQYF.

This chain uses TRBV7-6 with TRBJ1-2; D possibly corresponds to TRBD1 (6 bases). The CDR3 is 14 amino acids. CDR1 and CDR2 from the germline V gene are SGHVS and FNYEAQ. Trimming stripped 9 bases from V and 5 bases from J, with 19 bases between. The CDR3 DNA sequence: TGTGCCAGATGTAGCGGGTCGGACAGATATGGCTACACCTTC. This sequence encodes CARCSGSDRYGYTF.

The chain employs TRBV27 and TRBJ2-2, with 8 bases that match TRBD1. Trimming took 6 bases from V and 6 from J; bases not matched to a gene: 12. Germline CDR1 is MNHEY and CDR2 is SMNVEV (reference sequence). CDR3 size: 16 residues. As DNA, the CDR3 is TGTGCCAGCAGCCCCCAGGGGGCGGTTTTGGCCGGGGAGCTGTTTTTT. Its translation: CASSPQGAVLAGELFF.

CDR3 bases: TGTGCCAGCAGTGATTTTCCCGACTTGATCCCCTACGAGCAGTACTTC. Protein product: CASSDFPDLIPYEQYF. V usage is TRBV2 and J usage is TRBJ2-7; no clear D gene. Between the trimmed V and J ends, which lost 3 bases and 2 bases, there was a span of 17 bases. CDR1 and CDR2 from the germline V gene are SNHLY and FYNNEI. The CDR3 covers 16 residues.

This chain connects TRBV7-3 to TRBJ1-2, with 7 bases identical to TRBD1. J lost 2 bases, V lost 5 bases, and 8 bases had no gene match. The CDR3 is 15 residues long. The V gene's germline CDR1 is SGHTA and CDR2 FQGTGA. CDR3 DNA: TGTGCCAGCAGCCCAATGGGGGACAGCAACTATGGCTACACCTTC. It encodes CASSPMGDSNYGYTF.

The V call is TRBV6-6, the J call TRBJ2-7; 9 nucleotides agree with TRBD1. With V trimmed by 5 bases and J by 4 bases, 9 bases remained unmatched. CDR3 length: 15 residues. The germline gives CDR1 MNHNY, CDR2 SVGAGI (reference sequence). This chain's CDR3 is CASSVRDRVTYEQYF. The CDR3 nucleotides are TGTGCCAGCAGTGTTCGGGACAGGGTTACTTACGAGCAGTACTTC.